The clone carrying this TCR beta chain occurred a few times. Antigen specificity is unknown. This sample was included in a study of post-analysis software for immune sequencing data. Study-level points and caveats: Higher frequency in patients than in controls was seen for roughly five TRBV segments, with TRBV5-6, TRBV5-1 and TRBV20-1 among them. Normalized Chao1 diversity in multiple sclerosis patients fell significantly below that of controls.

From germline, CDR1 is MNHEY and CDR2 SMNVEV (reference sequence). This CDR3 contains 15 residues. V was pared by 3 bases and J by 4 bases, with 15 bases between. Carried by the TCR beta cDNA libraries were unique molecular identifiers. From roughly 1 to 10 million T cells, 400,000 to 550,000 cDNA molecules were obtained. Using its own MiXCR run on the PCR reads, TCRdb lists one record per CDR3 protein. The sample shows 350,000 to 500,000 distinct CDR3 sequences, 30% to 45% of them seen only once. Sequencing used blood. The receptor was isolated from a girl aged 2 to 9 with multiple sclerosis. The chain recombines TRBV27 with TRBJ1-1; weak D call: TRBD1 (6 bases). CDR3 region: CASSFGTGGGTEAFF. Here the CDR3 DNA reads TGTGCCAGCAGTTTCGGGACGGGAGGGGGCACTGAAGCTTTCTTT.